This T cell receptor (beta chain) was found in a study of T cells in Graves' hyperthyroidism and ophthalmopathy. CDR3 size: 14 residues. Per the germline V gene, CDR1 is SEHNR and CDR2 is FQNEAQ (reference sequence). V was cut by 0 bases and J by 10 bases, with 15 bases left in between. Not enrolled were patients with uncontrolled infection, other autoimmune disease, pregnancy or lactation. RNA transcripts provided the source from which TCR beta CDR3 regions were amplified. HTBI primers drove first-round RT-PCR of the TCR CDR3. TCRdb itself ran the multiplex PCR reads through MiXCR, one entry per CDR3 protein. The repertoire has about 570,000 distinct CDR3 sequences, about half of them found once; the top ten carry around 19%. Findings and caveats of the study: Prediction of ophthalmopathy progression came a median approximately 6 months pre-onset. Most thyroid clonotypes expanded above 0.001 appeared in blood too.

To note about this clonotype: As yet, its antigen is unknown.

The chain joins TRBV7-9 to TRBJ1-2, with D possibly TRBD1 on 6 matching bases. This TCR came from an adult woman with Graves' disease, either hyperthyroidism or ophthalmopathy (not recorded which). The sequencing input was peripheral blood or thyroid tissue (not recorded which). This CDR3 is CASSLAGAGVNYTF. CDR3 DNA: TGTGCCAGCAGCTTAGCCGGTGCAGGGGTGAACTACACCTTC. Full variable domain (rest looked up from reference TRBV7-9 and TRBJ1-2): DTGVSQNPRHKITKRGQNVTFRCDPISEHNRLYWYRQTLGQGPEFLTYFQNEAQLEKSRLLSDRFSAERPKGSFSTLEIQRTEQGDSAMYLCASSLAGAGVNYTFGSGTRLTVV.